A single sample gave rise to the 18 T cell receptor beta chains below, sequenced in a study of metastatic and nonmetastatic thyroid tumors. Treatment of any kind had been given to no patient before thyroid surgery. MiXCR was used by TCRdb to re-call the PCR reads. Among tens of thousands of clones, roughly 3.7% were seen once, and the ten largest hold 20% to 25%. Sequenced sample: blood. Receptors originate from a female donor with papillary thyroid cancer or a benign thyroid nodule (not recorded which). Some clones in this sample may be carry-over from other donors' samples.

This clone was counted many times. The chain carries TRBV4-1 and TRBJ2-1; the D is unclear. Trimming left V 1 base short and J 4 bases short, with 11 bases between. This CDR3 comprises 15 residues. Germline loops: CDR1 MGHRA, CDR2 YSYEKL. The CDR3 loop reads CASSQVSAEYNEQFF. The CDR3 nucleotides read TGCGCCAGCAGCCAAGTATCAGCAGAGTACAATGAGCAGTTCTTC.

A note on this clone: A much larger clone sits a single nucleotide away, making a read error possible. The chain has TRBV7-9 and TRBJ1-1; D is perhaps TRBD1 (5 bases). Trimming pared 1 base from V and 10 bases from J, leaving 10 bases between. Germline CDR1 is SEHNR and CDR2 is FQNEAQ (reference sequence). The CDR3 has 12 amino acids. This CDR3 is CASSLGGGGAFF. For the CDR3, the DNA is TGTGCCAGCAGCTTAGGGGGGGGAGGAGCTTTCTTT.

The sample holds many counts of this clone. The chain recombines TRBV3-1 with TRBJ2-3; D perhaps matches TRBD2 (7 bases). The V end lost 0 bases, the J end lost 5 bases, and 12 bases lay between the germline ends. Per germline, CDR1 LGHDT and CDR2 YNNKEL (reference sequence). CDR3 length equals 15 residues. For the CDR3, the DNA is TGTGCCAGCAGCCAAGATGGACTAGGGGGAGATACGCAGTATTTT. This sequence encodes CASSQDGLGGDTQYF.

Sample share makes this clone medium-sized (0.01 to 0.1%). This chain uses TRBV6-1 with TRBJ2-7; TRBD1 might be the D (6 bases). Germline V gives CDR1 MNHNS, CDR2 SASEGT. The CDR3 consists of 16 residues. The ends were cut back, 6 bases at V and 1 base at J, with 19 bases in the middle. CDR3 sequence: CASSPPPGHLSYEQYF. DNA of the CDR3: TGTGCCAGCAGCCCGCCTCCGGGACACTTATCCTACGAGCAGTACTTC.

This clone occurred many times. The rearrangement joins TRBV5-6 to TRBJ2-7; D call uncertain. Trimming shortened V by 2 bases and J by 4 bases, and 4 bases separated the two germline ends. Per germline, CDR1 SGHDT and CDR2 YYEEEE. The length of the CDR3 is 11 residues. CDR3 in amino acids: CASSFGYEQYF. DNA for the CDR3: TGTGCCAGCAGCTTTGGATACGAGCAGTACTTC.

In its sample, this clone was seen many times. This chain uses TRBV20-1 with TRBJ1-1, with a tentative D call TRBD1 (5 bases). V was cut by 4 bases and J by 1 base, with 10 bases left in between. This CDR3 has 13 residues. CDR1 and CDR2 from the germline V gene are DFQATT and SNEGSKA (reference sequence). The CDR3 DNA sequence: TGCAGTGCTACCCGGGACCCGAACACTGAAGCTTTCTTT. It translates to CSATRDPNTEAFF.

This clone is deemed large. The V and J genes are TRBV6-1 and TRBJ2-7; 7 bases match TRBD1. Germline CDR1 reads MNHNS; CDR2 reads SASEGT. The junction had 7 bases not matched to a gene; V was cut back by 8 bases and J by 6 bases. The CDR3 is 12 residues long. The CDR3 nucleotides read TGTGCCAGCGGGGAGACAGGGCCCGAGCAGTACTTC. Translated, it gives CASGETGPEQYF.

This clone was seen a few times. This rearrangement joins TRBV9 to TRBJ1-3; unclear D gene. Germline V lookup: CDR1 SGDLS, CDR2 YYNGEE. This CDR3 has 15 amino acids. V lost 2 bases and J lost 1, with 10 bases in between. The CDR3 bases are TGTGCCAGCAGCGTTTCCCTTGGATCTGGAAACACCATATATTTT. Its protein is CASSVSLGSGNTIYF.

In its sample, this clone was seen many times. This chain links TRBV2 with TRBJ2-7; possibly TRBD2 for D (6 bases). V lost 7 bases and J 6 bases, leaving 10 bases between the germline ends. Germline CDR1 reads SNHLY; CDR2 reads FYNNEI. There are 11 residues in the CDR3. CDR3 DNA: TGTGCCAGCACTCTGGGAGGCGAGCAGTACTTC. Its translation is CASTLGGEQYF.

This clone was recorded at least ten times. The rearrangement uses TRBV2 and TRBJ1-4, with D possibly matching TRBD1 (6 bases). The V end was cut by 7 bases, the J end by 8 bases, with 11 bases between. Germline CDR1 reads SNHLY; CDR2 reads FYNNEI. The CDR3 loop spans 12 amino acids. The CDR3 loop is CASTAGTEKLFF. The CDR3 DNA is TGTGCCAGCACCGCCGGGACAGAAAAACTGTTTTTT.

The rearrangement links TRBV6-1 to TRBJ1-6; D gene uncertain. Germline CDR1 MNHNS, CDR2 SASEGT. The CDR3 consists of 13 residues. With 7 bases removed from V and 5 bases from J, the gap between germline ends came to 9 bases. The chain's CDR3 is CASIIDNNSPLHF. The DNA of the CDR3 is TGTGCCAGCATAATCGATAATAATTCACCCCTCCACTTT.

This clone is labeled as medium-sized (0.01 to 0.1%). V usage is TRBV27 and J usage is TRBJ2-7; 8 bases are a match to TRBD2. The CDR3 has 15 amino acids. Trimming took 5 bases from V and 7 from J; bases not matched to a gene: 13. Germline-derived CDR1 and CDR2 are MNHEY and SMNVEV (reference sequence). This CDR3 reads CASSLGTRGFREQYF. The CDR3, as DNA: TGTGCCAGCAGTCTGGGGACTAGGGGTTTTAGGGAGCAGTACTTC.

The J gene is TRBJ1-2, the V gene TRBV20-1; unclear D gene. The CDR3 covers 16 residues. CDR1 and CDR2 from the germline V gene are DFQATT and SNEGSKA (reference sequence). V was shortened by 4 bases and J by 4 bases, with 22 bases between the two germline ends. The CDR3 DNA sequence: TGCAGTGCTACGACTGTTGTACCAGGTGTGGGCTATGGCTACACCTTC. Protein product: CSATTVVPGVGYGYTF.

This clone was observed many times. Different DNA sequences within this sample yield the same CDR3. The chain carries TRBV15 and TRBJ2-5; no clear D gene. The CDR3 is made up of 13 amino acids. Trimming removed 0 bases from V and 1 base from J, with 3 bases in between. The V gene's germline CDR1 is LNHNV and CDR2 YYDKDF (reference sequence). The CDR3 is CATSRDLQETQYF. In DNA form, the CDR3 reads TGTGCCACCAGCAGAGATCTCCAAGAGACCCAGTACTTC.

This clone was counted only a few times. V usage is TRBV25-1 and J usage is TRBJ2-1; 12 bases align to TRBD2. There are 16 residues in the CDR3. Germline CDR1 is MGHDK and CDR2 is SYGVNS. The junction had 4 bases not matched to a gene; V was cut back by 3 bases and J by 4 bases. In DNA form, the CDR3 reads TGTGCCAGCAGTGATTGGACTAGCGGGATTTACAATGAGCAGTTCTTC. Translation gives CASSDWTSGIYNEQFF.

This clone was observed many times. The chain carries TRBV18 and TRBJ2-1; the D gene is possibly TRBD2 (6 bases). V lost 3 bases and J 4 bases, leaving 16 bases between the germline ends. Germline V gene data show CDR1 as KGHSH and CDR2 as LQKENI. This CDR3 has 16 amino acids. CDR3 in amino acids: CASSPSSASSYNEQFF. The CDR3 coding sequence is TGTGCCAGCTCACCGTCTAGCGCCTCTTCTTACAATGAGCAGTTCTTC.

Only a few counts were recorded for this clone. The J gene is TRBJ1-2, the V gene TRBV13; tentative D call: TRBD1 (5 bases). Trimming removed 1 base at V and 3 bases at J, with 12 bases between. CDR3 size: 15 residues. The V gene's germline CDR1 is PRHDT and CDR2 FYEKMQ (reference sequence). CDR3 sequence (DNA): TGTGCCAGCAGCTTAGATGGTGGGGACGACTATGGCTACACCTTC. Its translation is CASSLDGGDDYGYTF.

By frequency in the sample, this clone is medium-sized (0.01 to 0.1%). The rearrangement joins TRBV6-1 to TRBJ2-2; no clear D gene. CDR1 and CDR2 (germline): MNHNS, SASEGT. The germline V and J ends were trimmed by 11 bases and 4 bases, with 11 bases remaining between them. The CDR3 runs 12 residues. The chain's CDR3 is CAHWGSTGELFF. For the CDR3, the DNA is TGTGCCCACTGGGGTAGCACCGGGGAGCTGTTTTTT.